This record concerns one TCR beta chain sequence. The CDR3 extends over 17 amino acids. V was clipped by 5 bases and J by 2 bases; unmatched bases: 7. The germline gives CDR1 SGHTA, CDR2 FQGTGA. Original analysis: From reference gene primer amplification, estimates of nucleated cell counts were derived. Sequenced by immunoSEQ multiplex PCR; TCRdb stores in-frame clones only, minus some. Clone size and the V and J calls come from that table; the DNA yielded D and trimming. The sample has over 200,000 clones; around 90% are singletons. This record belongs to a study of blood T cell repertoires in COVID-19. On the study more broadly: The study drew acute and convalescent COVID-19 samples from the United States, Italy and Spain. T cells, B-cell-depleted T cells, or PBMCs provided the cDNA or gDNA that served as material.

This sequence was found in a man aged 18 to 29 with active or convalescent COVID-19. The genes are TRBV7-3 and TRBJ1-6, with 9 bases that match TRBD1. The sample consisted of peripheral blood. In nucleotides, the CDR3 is TGTGCCAGCAGCCCAAGGACAGGGGTGACCTATAATTCACCCCTCCACTTT. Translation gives CASSPRTGVTYNSPLHF.